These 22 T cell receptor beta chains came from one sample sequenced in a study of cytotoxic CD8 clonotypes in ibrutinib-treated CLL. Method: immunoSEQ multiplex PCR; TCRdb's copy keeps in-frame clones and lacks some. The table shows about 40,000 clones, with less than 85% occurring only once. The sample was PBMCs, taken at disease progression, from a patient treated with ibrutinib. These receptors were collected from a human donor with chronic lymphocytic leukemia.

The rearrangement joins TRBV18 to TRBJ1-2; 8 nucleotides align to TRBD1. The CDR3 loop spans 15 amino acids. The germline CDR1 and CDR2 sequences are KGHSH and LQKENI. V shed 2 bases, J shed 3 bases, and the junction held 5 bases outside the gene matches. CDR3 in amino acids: CASSPSAGGYYGYTF. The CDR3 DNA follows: TGTGCCAGCTCACCATCGGCAGGGGGCTACTATGGCTACACCTTC.

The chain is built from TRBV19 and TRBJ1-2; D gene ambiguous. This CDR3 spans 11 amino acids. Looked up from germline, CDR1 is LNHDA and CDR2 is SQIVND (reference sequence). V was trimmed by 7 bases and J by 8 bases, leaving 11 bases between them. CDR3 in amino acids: CASMYSGGYTF. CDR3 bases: TGTGCCAGTATGTATTCGGGAGGCTACACCTTC.

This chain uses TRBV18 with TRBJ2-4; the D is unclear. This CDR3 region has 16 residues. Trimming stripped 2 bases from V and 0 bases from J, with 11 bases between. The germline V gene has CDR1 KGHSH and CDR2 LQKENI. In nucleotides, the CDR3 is TGTGCCAGCTCACCAGAGTCAGCACTAGCCAAAAACATTCAGTACTTC. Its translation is CASSPESALAKNIQYF. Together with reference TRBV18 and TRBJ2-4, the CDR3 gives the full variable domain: NAGVMQNPRHLVRRRGQEARLRCSPMKGHSHVYWYRQLPEEGLKFMVYLQKENIIDESGMPKERFSAEFPKEGPSILRIQQVVRGDSAAYFCASSPESALAKNIQYFGAGTRLSVL.

The CDR3 sequence: CASSFRQELIKAFF. The CDR3 DNA reads as TGTGCCAGCAGTTTCCGACAGGAGTTAATTAAAGCTTTCTTT. The chain links TRBV6-5 to TRBJ1-1, with a tentative D call TRBD1 (6 bases). With 4 bases removed from V and 9 bases from J, the gap between germline ends came to 18 bases. CDR3 length: 14 residues. Germline-derived CDR1 and CDR2 are MNHEY and SVGAGI.

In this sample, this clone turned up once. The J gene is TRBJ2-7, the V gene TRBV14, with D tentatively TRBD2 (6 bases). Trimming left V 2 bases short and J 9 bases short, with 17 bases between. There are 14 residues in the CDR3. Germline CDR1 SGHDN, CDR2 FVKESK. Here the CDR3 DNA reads TGTGCCAGCAGCCAATGGGAGGAACCCAGGCGGCAGTACTTC. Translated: CASSQWEEPRRQYF.

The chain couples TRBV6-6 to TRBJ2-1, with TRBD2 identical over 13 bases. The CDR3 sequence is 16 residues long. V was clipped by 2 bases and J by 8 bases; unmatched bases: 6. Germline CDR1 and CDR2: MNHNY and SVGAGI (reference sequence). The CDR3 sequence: CASSYPPLAGGDEQFF. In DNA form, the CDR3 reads TGTGCCAGCAGTTACCCACCACTAGCGGGAGGGGATGAGCAGTTCTTC.

The DNA for the CDR3 is TGTGCCAGCAGTAGGACAGTGGGAATCTACGAGCAGTACTTC. Its protein is CASSRTVGIYEQYF. The gene calls are TRBV27 and TRBJ2-7; tentative D call: TRBD1 (6 bases). V lost 5 bases to trimming and J lost 3 bases, with 14 bases between them. Germline assignment: CDR1 MNHEY and CDR2 SMNVEV (reference sequence). The CDR3 consists of 14 residues.

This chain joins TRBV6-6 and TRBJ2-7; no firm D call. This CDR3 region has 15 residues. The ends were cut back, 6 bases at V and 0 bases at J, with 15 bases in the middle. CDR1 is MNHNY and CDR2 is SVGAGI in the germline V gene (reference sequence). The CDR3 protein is CASSNLQVSSYEQYF. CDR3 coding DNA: TGTGCCAGCAGCAACCTGCAGGTCAGCTCCTACGAGCAGTACTTC.

The CDR3, as DNA: TGTGCCAGCAGCCAAGACGGTGGTAGCGGGGGCGCAGATACGCAGTATTTT. This codes for CASSQDGGSGGADTQYF. The V and J genes are TRBV4-2 and TRBJ2-3; 9 bases are a match to TRBD2. Germline V gene data show CDR1 as LGHNA and CDR2 as YNFKEQ. V was pared by 0 bases and J by 4 bases, with 8 bases of the junction left unmatched. This CDR3 region has 17 residues.

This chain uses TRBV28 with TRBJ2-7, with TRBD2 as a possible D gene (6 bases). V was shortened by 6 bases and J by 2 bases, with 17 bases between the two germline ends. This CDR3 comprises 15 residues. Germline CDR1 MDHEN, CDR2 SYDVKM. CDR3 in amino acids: CASRRGGALTYEQYF. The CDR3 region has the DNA TGTGCCAGCAGACGGGGCGGGGCGTTGACCTACGAGCAGTACTTC.

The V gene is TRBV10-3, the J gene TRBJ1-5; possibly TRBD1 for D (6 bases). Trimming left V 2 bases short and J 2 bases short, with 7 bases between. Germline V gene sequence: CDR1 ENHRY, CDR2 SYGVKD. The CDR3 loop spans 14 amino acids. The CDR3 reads CAISEAGGNQPQHF. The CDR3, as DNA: TGTGCCATCAGTGAGGCAGGGGGCAATCAGCCCCAGCATTTT.

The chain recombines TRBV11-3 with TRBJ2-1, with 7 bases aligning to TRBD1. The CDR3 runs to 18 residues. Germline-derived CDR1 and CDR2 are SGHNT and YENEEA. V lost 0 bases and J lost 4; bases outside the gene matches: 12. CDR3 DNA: TGTGCCAGCAGCTTAGATCAAGGGGGCACGGGTGGATACAATGAGCAGTTCTTC. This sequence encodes CASSLDQGGTGGYNEQFF.

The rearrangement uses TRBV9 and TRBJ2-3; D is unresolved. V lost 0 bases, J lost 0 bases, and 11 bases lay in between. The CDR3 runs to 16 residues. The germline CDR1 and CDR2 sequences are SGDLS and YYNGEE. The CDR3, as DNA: TGTGCCAGCAGCGTAGGTGCTAGTCAAAGCACAGATACGCAGTATTTT. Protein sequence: CASSVGASQSTDTQYF.

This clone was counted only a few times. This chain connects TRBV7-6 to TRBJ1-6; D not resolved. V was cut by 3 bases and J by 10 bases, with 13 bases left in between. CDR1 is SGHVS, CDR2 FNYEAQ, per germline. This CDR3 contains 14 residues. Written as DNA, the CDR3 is TGTGCCAGCAGCTTTCCCAGAGAGCGGTCACCCCTCCACTTT. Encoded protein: CASSFPRERSPLHF.

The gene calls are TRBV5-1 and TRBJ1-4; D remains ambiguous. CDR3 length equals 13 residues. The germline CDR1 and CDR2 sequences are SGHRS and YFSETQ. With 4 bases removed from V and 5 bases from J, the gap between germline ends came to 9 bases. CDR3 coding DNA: TGCGCCAGCAGCCCGAGTCCGAATGAAAAACTGTTTTTT. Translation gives CASSPSPNEKLFF.

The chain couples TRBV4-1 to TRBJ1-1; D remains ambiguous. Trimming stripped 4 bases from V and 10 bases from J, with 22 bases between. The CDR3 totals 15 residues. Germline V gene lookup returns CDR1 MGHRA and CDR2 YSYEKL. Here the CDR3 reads CASSPGWGSGFSAFF. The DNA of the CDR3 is TGCGCCAGCAGCCCCGGATGGGGTTCGGGTTTCTCAGCTTTCTTT.

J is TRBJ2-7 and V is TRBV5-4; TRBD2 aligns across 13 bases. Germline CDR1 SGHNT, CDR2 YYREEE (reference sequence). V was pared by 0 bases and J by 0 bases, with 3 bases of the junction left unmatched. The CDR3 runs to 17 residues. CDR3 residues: CASSLGLAGGRSYEQYF. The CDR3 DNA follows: TGTGCCAGCAGCTTGGGACTAGCGGGGGGCCGCTCCTACGAGCAGTACTTC. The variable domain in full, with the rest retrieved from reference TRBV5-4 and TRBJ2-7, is ETGVTQSPTHLIKTRGQQVTLRCSSQSGHNTVSWYQQALGQGPQFIFQYYREEENGRGNFPPRFSGLQFPNYSSELNVNALELDDSALYLCASSLGLAGGRSYEQYFGPGTRLTVT.

The CDR3 spells CASSQGPMYPYEQYF. In DNA, the CDR3 is TGCGCCAGCAGCCAAGGCCCGATGTACCCTTACGAGCAGTACTTC. This chain links TRBV4-1 with TRBJ2-7; no clear D gene. This CDR3 has 15 residues. With 1 base removed from V and 4 bases from J, the gap between germline ends came to 14 bases. Germline V CDR1 and CDR2: MGHRA, YSYEKL.

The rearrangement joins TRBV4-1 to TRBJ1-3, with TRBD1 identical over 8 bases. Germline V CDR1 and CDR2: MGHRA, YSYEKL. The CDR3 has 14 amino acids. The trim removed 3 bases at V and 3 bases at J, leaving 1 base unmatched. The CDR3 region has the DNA TGCGCCAGCAGCCAGACAGGGGTTGGAAACACCATATATTTT. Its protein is CASSQTGVGNTIYF.

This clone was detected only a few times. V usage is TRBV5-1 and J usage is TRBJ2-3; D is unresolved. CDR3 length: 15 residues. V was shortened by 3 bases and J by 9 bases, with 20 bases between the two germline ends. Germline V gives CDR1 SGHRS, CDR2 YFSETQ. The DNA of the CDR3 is TGCGCCAGCAGCTACAATAGTGGACCGTCGAGAACGCAGTATTTT. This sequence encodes CASSYNSGPSRTQYF.

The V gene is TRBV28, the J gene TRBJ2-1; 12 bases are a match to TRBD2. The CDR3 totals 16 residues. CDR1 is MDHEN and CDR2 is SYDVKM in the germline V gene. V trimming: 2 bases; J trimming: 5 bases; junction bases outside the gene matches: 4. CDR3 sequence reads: CASSLPRTSGNNEQFF. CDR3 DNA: TGTGCCAGCAGTTTACCCAGGACTAGCGGGAACAATGAGCAGTTCTTC.

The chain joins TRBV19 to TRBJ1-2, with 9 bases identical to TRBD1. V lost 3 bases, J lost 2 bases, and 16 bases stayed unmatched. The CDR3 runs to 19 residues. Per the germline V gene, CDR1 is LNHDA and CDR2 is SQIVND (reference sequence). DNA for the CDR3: TGTGCCAGTAGTATTAGGTGGAGAGCACGGGACAGGGTAAACTATGGCTACACCTTC. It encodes CASSIRWRARDRVNYGYTF.